A single count supports the clone carrying this T cell receptor beta chain. The data are from a study of cytomegalovirus exposure and HLA in healthy donors. This CDR3 spans 16 amino acids. Per the germline V gene, CDR1 is LNHDA and CDR2 is SQIVND (reference sequence). V was clipped by 7 bases and J by 6 bases, with 22 bases between them. The PCR made use of 60 Vbeta and 13 Jbeta primers. Profiled with immunoSEQ multiplex PCR; TCRdb holds only in-frame clones, not every one. The data contain some 150,000 clones, approximately 71% of them singletons. The origin of this receptor is a woman aged 45 to 65 in good health and CMV-seronegative. The V and J genes are TRBV19 and TRBJ1-5; D unresolved. The source material was PBMCs. The CDR3 region is CASNPRTKGAGQPQHF. The CDR3 coding sequence is TGTGCCAGTAACCCCCGGACGAAGGGAGCGGGTCAGCCCCAGCATTTT.